These T cell receptor beta chains were read from a single sample in a study of identical twins. TCRdb re-analysed the 5' RACE reads in MiXCR, keeping a single row per CDR3 protein. The sample carries around 530,000 distinct CDR3 sequences, roughly 15% recorded once. The sample was also reused in another study, on yellow fever vaccine responses in identical twins.

Sequencing was done on a sample of CD4+ T cells sorted from blood. The source of these receptors is a woman aged 18-30 years in good health. CDR3s include the opening cysteine and the closing phenylalanine or tryptophan. A D gene is named only where the DNA matches it firmly.

J	D	V	CDR3
TRBJ2-2	TRBD1	TRBV5-1	CASSTQGTGVNTGELFF
TRBJ2-7	-	TRBV6-1	CASSELGHLYEQYF
TRBJ2-7	-	TRBV3-1	CASSQAASYEQYF
TRBJ2-1	TRBD2	TRBV5-1	CASSLQTSGGVNEQFF
TRBJ2-1	-	TRBV12-3/TRBV12-4	CASSWSAGTDEQFF
TRBJ2-1	-	TRBV2	CASRYASSYNEQFF
TRBJ1-5	TRBD1	TRBV12-3/TRBV12-4	CASSFGTGSRDQPQHF
TRBJ1-2	-	TRBV3-1	CASSPGGNGYTF
TRBJ2-5	-	TRBV7-8	CASSLGPGGLQETQYF
TRBJ2-1	-	TRBV27	CASSSPENYNEQFF
TRBJ2-2	-	TRBV5-1	CASSLDRGSNGELFF
TRBJ2-3	TRBD2	TRBV20-1	CSALAGVIWDTQYF
TRBJ1-1	-	TRBV12-3/TRBV12-4	CASSPSTGLSAEAFF
TRBJ2-7	-	TRBV20-1	CSARDFSRLTYEQYF
TRBJ2-1	-	TRBV12-3/TRBV12-4	CASSGIGEQFF
TRBJ2-1	TRBD2	TRBV12-3/TRBV12-4	CASSFFSGSNEQFF
TRBJ1-5	-	TRBV10-3	CAISEPGGSNQPQHF
TRBJ2-7	TRBD2	TRBV5-6	CASSLGLAGDSYEQYF
TRBJ2-5	TRBD2	TRBV5-4	CASSLDSATGLAGLLQETQYF
TRBJ2-5	-	TRBV28	CASSLPLGGETQYF
TRBJ2-5	-	TRBV21-1	CASSSSEREEPETQYF
TRBJ1-5	TRBD1	TRBV28	CASSKQTGGVQPQHF
TRBJ1-6	-	TRBV3-1	CASSQGSKSPLHF
TRBJ2-1	-	TRBV20-1	CSAREYYNEQFF
TRBJ1-6	-	TRBV24-1	CATSDRANSPLHF
TRBJ2-2	-	TRBV5-5	CASSLLVLAGRGELFF
TRBJ1-1	-	TRBV27	CASSLGGNMNTEAFF
TRBJ2-1	-	TRBV12-5	CASEGTDPYNEQFF
TRBJ1-4	-	TRBV29-1	CSVEARGANEKLFF
TRBJ2-7	TRBD1	TRBV25-1	CASSTGTGDASVYEQYF
TRBJ2-2	-	TRBV24-1	CATSDSLGGRSNTGELFF
TRBJ2-5	TRBD2	TRBV27	CASSFTGGRARETQYF
TRBJ2-2	-	TRBV2	CASSVGELFF
TRBJ2-6	-	TRBV3-1	CASSPTGSSGANVLTF
TRBJ2-1	-	TRBV3-1	CASSQVSDWLNNEQFF
TRBJ2-7	TRBD1	TRBV20-1	CSARVGQGKYEQYF
TRBJ2-1	TRBD1	TRBV20-1	CSARRGTGVYNEQFF
TRBJ2-1	TRBD2	TRBV2	CASNGGGNYNEQFF
TRBJ2-6	-	TRBV3-1	CASSHPRTGANVLTF
TRBJ2-3	-	TRBV24-1	CATSGANTQYF
TRBJ2-3	-	TRBV2	CASSEERGYTDTQYF
TRBJ2-6	TRBD2	TRBV2	CASTGSGGPGANVLTF
TRBJ1-5	-	TRBV5-5	CASSFTDGNQPQHF
TRBJ1-2	-	TRBV7-8	CASSPGTRNNYGYTF
TRBJ2-2	TRBD1	TRBV20-1	CSATGAGELFF
TRBJ1-1	-	TRBV20-1	CSATLPGVNTEAFF
TRBJ2-1	TRBD2	TRBV28	CASSFGISGSSYNEQFF
TRBJ2-7	TRBD2	TRBV27	CASSPRTSHSYEQYF
TRBJ2-1	-	TRBV6-2/TRBV6-3	CASSYWGFSYNEQFF
TRBJ2-3	TRBD2	TRBV9	CASSALTAGGIHTQYF
TRBJ1-1	TRBD1	TRBV12-3/TRBV12-4	CASSPGTANPNTEAFF
TRBJ2-1	TRBD1	TRBV20-1	CSARGQGNNEQFF